This T cell receptor (beta chain) was recorded in a study of T cells expressing NK-cell markers. Study-wide results and caveats: For a handful of donors, these clonotypes were likewise the leading ones in the CD3+CD56-NKG2C+ fraction.

To note about this clonotype: Its antigen is unidentified.

From its re-call of the 5' RACE reads, TCRdb lists each CDR3 protein once, without DNA. This sample's clone table lists a few hundred thousand distinct CDR3 sequences. Germline CDR1 and CDR2: GTSNPN and SVGIG (reference sequence). CDR3 length equals 11 residues. The sequencing sample was made of blood T cells: a sorted CD56 or NKG2C T cell subset, CD4+ or CD8+ T cells, or bulk PBMC T cells (not recorded which). The receptor was derived from a man aged 18 to 30 in good health. The genes are TRBV30 and TRBJ2-7; as DNA is missing, the TRBD1 call by TCRdb cannot be tested. The CDR3 sequence is CASMGRWEQYF.